This passage covers 18 T cell receptor beta chains from one sample sequenced in a study of T cells in Graves' hyperthyroidism and ophthalmopathy. Researchers amplified the TCR beta CDR3 regions from RNA transcripts. A set of HTBI primers served as the primers for a first-round RT-PCR of the TCR CDR3. TCRdb itself ran the multiplex PCR reads through MiXCR, one entry per CDR3 protein. The table records 250,000 or so distinct CDR3 sequences, 13% to 15% of them present only once. The sequenced sample consisted of blood. The receptors originated from a woman between 40 and 50 years old with Graves' hyperthyroidism that later progressed to Graves' ophthalmopathy.

At least ten counts were recorded for this clonotype. This chain links TRBV12-3 or TRBV12-4 with TRBJ2-7, with D tentatively TRBD1 or TRBD2 (5 bases each). Trimming took 4 bases from V and 4 from J, leaving 14 bases between them. This CDR3 has 14 amino acids. The CDR3 region has the DNA TGTGCCAGCAGTTCCAGATCGGGGCCATACGAGCAGTACTTC. Translating it yields CASSSRSGPYEQYF.

This clonotype was counted at least ten times. This chain connects TRBV2 to TRBJ2-1; D is perhaps TRBD2 (6 bases). V lost 6 bases and J lost 9, with 21 bases in between. Germline values: CDR1 SNHLY, CDR2 FYNNEI. CDR3 length equals 15 residues. This chain's CDR3 is CASRPPGRSTREQFF. CDR3 sequence (DNA): TGTGCCAGCAGGCCGCCAGGGAGGTCCACGCGTGAGCAGTTCTTC.

The sample holds many counts of this clonotype. The chain uses TRBV12-3 or TRBV12-4 and TRBJ1-5, with TRBD1 as a possible D gene (5 bases). Trimming stripped 3 bases from V and 7 bases from J, with 10 bases between. CDR3 length equals 13 residues. The CDR3 DNA reads TGTGCCAGCAGTTTTCAAGGGGACCAGCCCCAGCATTTT. As protein: CASSFQGDQPQHF.

This clonotype was observed at least ten times. This rearrangement joins TRBV5-1 to TRBJ2-1, with D perhaps matching TRBD1 (6 bases). V gave up 0 bases and J gave up 7 bases, with 11 bases separating them. CDR1 is SGHRS, CDR2 YFSETQ, per germline. CDR3 length: 14 amino acids. CDR3 residues: CASSLDRAANEQFF. The CDR3 nucleotides are TGCGCCAGCAGCTTGGACAGGGCAGCGAATGAGCAGTTCTTC.

Ten or more counts support this clonotype. V is TRBV12-3 or TRBV12-4 and J is TRBJ2-3; perhaps TRBD2 as D (5 bases). Trimming left V 3 bases short and J 3 bases short, with 13 bases between. CDR3 length: 15 amino acids. CDR3: CASSLGEGWTDTQYF. CDR3 nucleotide sequence: TGTGCCAGCAGTTTGGGAGAAGGATGGACAGATACGCAGTATTTT.

This clonotype has only one observation. A read error may be the cause here, since a much bigger clone is one base away. The chain combines TRBV15 with TRBJ2-5, with D possibly called TRBD1 or TRBD2 (5 bases each). Germline CDR1 reads LNHNV; CDR2 reads YYDKDF (reference sequence). V lost 0 bases, J lost 1 base, and 6 bases lay in between. This CDR3 spans 14 amino acids. The CDR3 spells CATSRDGTQETQYF. For the CDR3, the DNA is TGTGCCACCAGCAGAGATGGGACCCAAGAGACCCAGTACTTC.

Many counts were recorded for this clonotype. V usage is TRBV20-1 and J usage is TRBJ2-7; 7 bases are shared with TRBD2. J gave up 2 bases and V 4 bases, and 2 bases lay outside the gene matches. The CDR3 has 12 amino acids. Germline V gene sequence: CDR1 DFQATT, CDR2 SNEGSKA (reference sequence). The CDR3 DNA is TGCAGTGCTATGGGGGGGGCCTACGAGCAGTACTTC. This codes for CSAMGGAYEQYF.

This clonotype was seen a handful of times. The V and J genes are TRBV10-3 and TRBJ2-1, with 7 bases aligning to TRBD1. The germline V gene encodes CDR1 ENHRY and CDR2 SYGVKD. V lost 5 bases, J lost 0 bases, and 7 bases stayed unmatched. This CDR3 is built from 16 residues. The CDR3 nucleotides are TGTGCCATCAGTCGAAACCGGGACAGCTCCTACAATGAGCAGTTCTTC. Encoded protein: CAISRNRDSSYNEQFF.

In its sample, this clonotype was seen many times. This chain uses TRBV28 with TRBJ2-4; possible D gene TRBD1, 6 bases. Germline CDR1 and CDR2: MDHEN and SYDVKM. The CDR3 contains 18 residues. V lost 6 bases and J lost 1, with 22 bases in between. The CDR3 nucleotides are TGTGCCAGCAGGGAAACAGGGTCTCTTGCTCTTGCCAAAAACATTCAGTACTTC. Translation: CASRETGSLALAKNIQYF.

Only a few counts were recorded for this clonotype. This chain connects TRBV6-4 to TRBJ1-2; D is ambiguous. This CDR3 spans 14 amino acids. CDR1 and CDR2 (germline): MRHNA, SNTAGT. The V end was cut by 3 bases, the J end by 2 bases, with 10 bases between. CDR3 DNA: TGTGCCAGCAGTGAAGTAGACACCAACTATGGCTACACCTTC. As protein: CASSEVDTNYGYTF.

Many counts were recorded for this clonotype. This chain joins TRBV20-1 and TRBJ2-7, with TRBD2 as a possible D gene (5 bases). In germline, CDR1 is DFQATT, CDR2 SNEGSKA (reference sequence). V was trimmed by 2 bases and J by 3 bases, leaving 17 bases between them. The CDR3 totals 15 residues. CDR3 sequence: CSARSSGGLDYEQYF. The DNA of the CDR3 is TGCAGTGCTAGATCCTCAGGAGGATTAGACTACGAGCAGTACTTC.

This clonotype was picked up one time. An end of the junction does not agree with germline; a read error may underlie this. The rearrangement uses TRBV20-1 and TRBJ2-5; TRBD2 might be the D (6 bases). CDR1 and CDR2 from the germline V gene are DFQATT and SNEGSKA (reference sequence). The CDR3 has 17 residues. The CDR3 DNA reads as TGCAGTGCTAGTCCCTTGAGACTAGGTCATCACCAAGAGGCCCAGTACTTC. It is translated as CSASPLRLGHHQEAQYF.

This clonotype occurred many times. The chain joins TRBV7-8 to TRBJ1-4; 7 nucleotides line up with TRBD1. CDR1 is SGHVS and CDR2 is FQNEAQ in the germline V gene. After removal of 5 bases from V and 0 bases from J, the junction contained 3 bases not matched to a gene. The CDR3 sequence is 15 residues long. The CDR3 DNA is TGTGCCAGCAGCGGAGGGACAGCAACTAATGAAAAACTGTTTTTT. It codes for CASSGGTATNEKLFF. Filled out from reference TRBV7-8 and TRBJ1-4, the complete variable domain reads GAGVSQSPRYKVAKRGQDVALRCDPISGHVSLFWYQQALGQGPEFLTYFQNEAQLDKSGLPSDRFFAERPEGSVSTLKIQRTQQEDSAVYLCASSGGTATNEKLFFGSGTQLSVL.

V usage is TRBV2 and J usage is TRBJ2-2; D gene uncertain. The V and J ends lost 1 base and 5 bases respectively, with 5 bases between them. The V gene's germline CDR1 is SNHLY and CDR2 FYNNEI. The length of the CDR3 is 13 residues. CDR3 sequence (DNA): TGTGCCAGCAGTGAAGGGGCAACCGGGGAGCTGTTTTTT. Its protein product is CASSEGATGELFF. Combining the CDR3 with reference TRBV2 and TRBJ2-2 gives the whole variable domain EPEVTQTPSHQVTQMGQEVILRCVPISNHLYFYWYRQILGQKVEFLVSFYNNEISEKSEIFDDQFSVERPDGSNFTLKIRSTKLEDSAMYFCASSEGATGELFFGEGSRLTVL.

This clonotype occurred many times. The rearrangement joins TRBV12-5 to TRBJ2-1, with 7 bases matching TRBD2. CDR1 and CDR2 from the germline V gene are LGHNT and FRNRAP. After removal of 3 bases from V and 8 bases from J, the junction contained 16 bases not matched to a gene. The CDR3 is 17 residues long. This CDR3 reads CASGFRPTGGLGYEQFF. CDR3 DNA: TGTGCTAGTGGTTTTCGGCCCACGGGAGGTCTGGGGTATGAGCAGTTCTTC.

The chain recombines TRBV7-3 with TRBJ1-4; D is possibly TRBD1 (5 bases). The CDR3 spans 20 residues. Germline-derived CDR1 and CDR2 are SGHTA and FQGTGA. The germline V and J ends were trimmed by 7 bases and 0 bases, with 27 bases remaining between them. CDR3 loop: CASTSKSLGGTIPTNEKLFF. As DNA, the CDR3 is TGTGCCAGCACCTCAAAGTCGTTGGGGGGTACGATTCCAACTAATGAAAAACTGTTTTTT.

This clonotype was picked up many times. V and J are TRBV27 and TRBJ2-7, with 8 bases fitting TRBD1. CDR1 and CDR2 from the germline V gene are MNHEY and SMNVEV (reference sequence). The trim removed 4 bases at V and 4 bases at J, leaving 12 bases unmatched. This CDR3 has 16 amino acids. CDR3 in amino acids: CASSSSRQGRRYEQYF. CDR3 DNA: TGTGCCAGCAGTTCTTCAAGACAGGGGCGAAGGTACGAGCAGTACTTC.

This clonotype showed up many times. The rearrangement joins TRBV6-5 to TRBJ2-1; 10 nucleotides align to TRBD1. Germline CDR1 MNHEY, CDR2 SVGAGI. The CDR3 loop spans 16 amino acids. Unmatched junction bases numbered 8, after V lost 2 bases and J lost 7 bases. The CDR3 sequence: CASSYTGQGEWNEQFF. CDR3 bases: TGTGCCAGCAGTTACACAGGACAGGGGGAGTGGAATGAGCAGTTCTTC.